The 28 T cell receptor beta chains given below trace back to one sample, sequenced in a study of beta chain features in type 1 diabetes. The entirety of the isolated RNA underwent reverse transcription, so expressed TCRB transcripts were sequenced. Generated by immunoSEQ multiplex PCR, the TCRdb table keeps only in-frame clones and is missing some. The sample has roughly 380,000 clones; roughly 21% are singletons. The sample taken for sequencing was naive CD4+ T cells from blood. The receptor source for this set is a woman between 18 and 29 years old in good health.

J is TRBJ2-7 and V is TRBV4-1, with a possible D match to TRBD2 (5 bases). Per the germline V gene, CDR1 is MGHRA and CDR2 is YSYEKL. Trimming left V 4 bases short and J 2 bases short, with 15 bases between. The CDR3 loop spans 15 amino acids. CDR3 in DNA: TGCGCCAGCAGCCTTATTGGGGAGCCCCCCTACGAGCAGTACTTC. This translates into CASSLIGEPPYEQYF.

The rearrangement links TRBV5-1 to TRBJ2-3, with TRBD1 matching over 7 bases. The length of the CDR3 is 16 residues. Germline V lookup: CDR1 SGHRS, CDR2 YFSETQ. The V gene end was trimmed by 3 bases and the J gene end by 4 bases; junction bases not matched to a gene: 11. Here the CDR3 reads CASSSQARGQADTQYF. Here the CDR3 DNA reads TGCGCCAGCAGCTCTCAGGCAAGGGGGCAGGCAGATACGCAGTATTTT.

The sample holds a few counts of this clone. The rearrangement joins TRBV21-1 to TRBJ2-7; the table's D call TRBD2 went unverified against the DNA. TRBV21-1 is classified as a pseudogene. The length of the CDR3 is 17 residues. The CDR3 reads CASSKNWPTSGVYEQYF. The CDR3, as DNA: TGTGCCAGCAGCAAAAATTGGCCGACTAGCGGGGTCTACGAGCAGTACTTC.

This clone was counted only a few times. The genes are TRBV30 and TRBJ2-2, with D possibly TRBD1 on 5 matching bases. The V end was cut by 8 bases, the J end by 2 bases, with 15 bases between. CDR3 length equals 14 residues. Germline CDR1 is GTSNPN and CDR2 is SVGIG (reference sequence). The CDR3 DNA sequence: TGTGCCCAAGTGGGGCAGGGTAACACCGGGGAGCTGTTTTTT. Its protein is CAQVGQGNTGELFF.

This clone came up a few times. The V call is TRBV4-1, the J call TRBJ2-1; no reliable D call. The germline V gene has CDR1 MGHRA and CDR2 YSYEKL. Deletions cut 1 base from V and 4 bases from J, with 8 bases between. The CDR3 covers 14 residues. CDR3 amino acids: CASSQASSYNEQFF. The CDR3 DNA follows: TGCGCCAGCAGCCAAGCGTCCAGTTACAATGAGCAGTTCTTC.

The chain uses TRBV30 and TRBJ2-1; 7 positions agree with TRBD1. The CDR3 covers 13 residues. Germline CDR1 and CDR2: GTSNPN and SVGIG (reference sequence). V gave up 1 base and J gave up 8 bases; unmatched junction bases: 5. The CDR3 bases are TGTGCCTGGAGTGCGGGACAGACCCATGAGCAGTTCTTC. Its translation is CAWSAGQTHEQFF.

In this sample, this clone turned up a few times. The chain uses TRBV29-1 and TRBJ2-3; perhaps TRBD1 as D (6 bases). The CDR3 extends over 14 amino acids. Trimming cost V 4 bases and J 0 bases, with 11 bases left between them. Germline assignment: CDR1 SQVTM and CDR2 ANQGSEA. CDR3: CSVARTASTDTQYF. The DNA of the CDR3 is TGCAGCGTTGCTAGGACAGCGAGCACAGATACGCAGTATTTT.

This clone was recorded a few times. The chain couples TRBV29-1 to TRBJ2-5; 7 bases agree with TRBD1. Germline V CDR1 and CDR2: SQVTM, ANQGSEA. This CDR3 spans 12 amino acids. V lost 8 bases and J lost 0; bases outside the gene matches: 3. The CDR3 protein is CSFGQDQETQYF. The CDR3 bases are TGCAGCTTTGGACAGGACCAAGAGACCCAGTACTTC.

The sample holds a few counts of this clone. The chain combines TRBV9 with TRBJ1-2, with no clear D. Germline loops: CDR1 SGDLS, CDR2 YYNGEE. The CDR3 length is 13 residues. Trimming took 5 bases from V and 7 from J, leaving 15 bases between them. The CDR3 loop is CASRLGVGGGYTF. Here the CDR3 DNA reads TGTGCCAGCAGGTTGGGCGTGGGAGGTGGCTACACCTTC.

This chain connects TRBV9 to TRBJ2-1; 15 bases line up with TRBD2. Trimming removed 3 bases from V and 3 bases from J; junction bases left unmatched: 7. CDR3 length: 18 residues. CDR1 and CDR2 (germline): SGDLS, YYNGEE. CDR3 nucleotide sequence: TGTGCCAGCAGCGCGAGGACTAGCGGGAGGGCCGTCTACAATGAGCAGTTCTTC. This codes for CASSARTSGRAVYNEQFF.

J is TRBJ1-2 and V is TRBV30; D unresolved. From germline, CDR1 is GTSNPN and CDR2 SVGIG (reference sequence). CDR3 length equals 13 residues. V lost 3 bases, J lost 3 bases, and 11 bases lay in between. CDR3 sequence reads: CAWSDASDYGYTF. The CDR3 DNA reads as TGTGCCTGGAGCGACGCGAGCGACTATGGCTACACCTTC.

This rearrangement joins TRBV11-3 to TRBJ2-3; 9 bases agree with TRBD2. Per the germline V gene, CDR1 is SGHNT and CDR2 is YENEEA. This CDR3 comprises 14 residues. The ends lost 5 bases at V and 3 bases at J; junction bases unmatched: 3. The CDR3 DNA is TGTGCCAGCAGCCGGACTAGCGCTACAGATACGCAGTATTTT. As protein: CASSRTSATDTQYF.

CDR3 sequence reads: CASSYRPYGYTF. The CDR3 DNA reads as TGTGCCAGTAGCTACAGGCCGTATGGCTACACCTTC. The V call is TRBV19, the J call TRBJ1-2, with D perhaps matching TRBD1 (5 bases). Trimming pared 6 bases from V and 5 bases from J, leaving 10 bases between. The CDR3 length is 12 residues. CDR1 LNHDA and CDR2 SQIVND come from the germline V gene (reference sequence). The full variable domain, in which reference TRBV19 and TRBJ1-2 provide the parts outside the CDR3, is DGGITQSPKYLFRKEGQNVTLSCEQNLNHDAMYWYRQDPGQGLRLIYYSQIVNDFQKGDIAEGYSVSREKKESFPLTVTSAQKNPTAFYLCASSYRPYGYTFGSGTRLTVV.

This clone was counted only a few times. The V gene is TRBV7-8, the J gene TRBJ1-1; D possibly corresponds to TRBD1 (5 bases). V lost 5 bases and J 2 bases, leaving 12 bases between the germline ends. Germline V gene data show CDR1 as SGHVS and CDR2 as FQNEAQ. This CDR3 has 14 residues. In nucleotides, the CDR3 is TGTGCCAGCAGCCCAGGGTTCCTAAACACTGAAGCTTTCTTT. Translation: CASSPGFLNTEAFF.

The chain links TRBV4-2 to TRBJ2-5; 8 bases map to TRBD2. Germline CDR1 and CDR2: LGHNA and YNFKEQ. This CDR3 spans 14 amino acids. J lost 2 bases, V lost 4 bases, and 3 bases had no gene match. CDR3 DNA sequence: TGTGCCAGCAGCCCGGGGGGGATTCAAGAGACCCAGTACTTC. Translation gives CASSPGGIQETQYF.

The chain combines TRBV20-1 with TRBJ2-3; TRBD1 matches 9 bases. The CDR3 extends over 11 amino acids. J gave up 5 bases and V 8 bases, and 2 bases lay outside the gene matches. Germline values: CDR1 DFQATT, CDR2 SNEGSKA (reference sequence). In DNA, the CDR3 is TGCAGTATGACAGGGGGAGATACGCAGTATTTT. Translation gives CSMTGGDTQYF.

This clone was seen a handful of times. This chain links TRBV2 with TRBJ2-3; D possibly corresponds to TRBD2 (6 bases). With 6 bases removed from V and 5 bases from J, the gap between germline ends came to 15 bases. Germline lookup yields CDR1 SNHLY and CDR2 FYNNEI. The CDR3 loop spans 14 amino acids. The CDR3 DNA reads as TGTGCCAGCAGCCCGGGCCCGGGGGTAGATACGCAGTATTTT. Amino acids: CASSPGPGVDTQYF.

The rearrangement joins TRBV6-6 to TRBJ1-2; D not certain. This CDR3 has 13 residues. Germline CDR1 reads MNHNY; CDR2 reads SVGAGI (reference sequence). Trimming removed 7 bases from V and 0 bases from J, with 9 bases in between. As DNA, the CDR3 is TGTGCCAGCACCCGGGATACTAACTATGGCTACACCTTC. The encoded protein is CASTRDTNYGYTF.

This clone was seen more than once but under ten times. The chain joins TRBV15 to TRBJ2-5, with 8 bases fitting TRBD2. V shed 5 bases and J 2 bases; nucleotides not matched to a gene: 10. The CDR3 is 16 amino acids. CDR1 LNHNV and CDR2 YYDKDF come from the germline V gene (reference sequence). The CDR3 sequence: CATSPWGGGSQETQYF. The DNA of the CDR3 is TGTGCCACCAGCCCTTGGGGCGGGGGGTCGCAAGAGACCCAGTACTTC.

The chain is built from TRBV7-2 and TRBJ2-2; a weak D match, TRBD2 (5 bases). V was cut by 1 base and J by 13 bases, with 13 bases left in between. CDR1 SGHTA and CDR2 FQGNSA come from the germline V gene. The CDR3 has 13 residues. In DNA, the CDR3 is TGTGCCAGCAGCTTAGGGGTTACGGGATGGCTGTTTTTT. Translated, it gives CASSLGVTGWLFF.

This chain links TRBV9 with TRBJ2-7; TRBD2 aligns across 13 bases. Germline V gene data show CDR1 as SGDLS and CDR2 as YYNGEE. The CDR3 totals 15 residues. Germline trimming cut 3 bases from V and 2 bases from J; bases unmatched to any gene: 2. Written as DNA, the CDR3 is TGTGCCAGCAGCGGGACTAGCGGGAGTGCCTACGAGCAGTACTTC. This encodes CASSGTSGSAYEQYF.

A note on this clone: Distinct nucleotide sequences in the sample also encode this CDR3. The gene calls are TRBV30 and TRBJ1-5, with D perhaps TRBD1 (6 bases). Trimming removed 0 bases at V and 9 bases at J, with 6 bases between. CDR1 is GTSNPN, CDR2 SVGIG, per germline (reference sequence). CDR3 length: 11 amino acids. The CDR3 loop reads CAWSVGGPQHF. In DNA form, the CDR3 reads TGTGCCTGGAGTGTAGGGGGGCCCCAGCATTTT.

CDR3 in amino acids: CASSESAMNTEAFF. CDR3 DNA sequence: TGTGCCAGCAGTGAAAGCGCAATGAACACTGAAGCTTTCTTT. This chain connects TRBV6-1 to TRBJ1-1; D ambiguous. Per germline, CDR1 MNHNS and CDR2 SASEGT. V was cut by 2 bases and J by 0 bases, with 7 bases left in between. This CDR3 has 14 amino acids.

This clone showed up just a few times. The rearrangement links TRBV5-1 to TRBJ2-1, with TRBD2 matching 11 bases. The CDR3 is 15 residues long. J was trimmed by 7 bases and V by 4 bases; bases with no gene match: 7. Germline lookup yields CDR1 SGHRS and CDR2 YFSETQ. CDR3 coding DNA: TGCGCCAGCAGCCTGACTAGCGGGACGGAAAATGAGCAGTTCTTC. This sequence encodes CASSLTSGTENEQFF.

This clone was detected a few times. This sequence joins TRBV2 and TRBJ2-1; D perhaps matches TRBD2 (6 bases). Germline CDR1 reads SNHLY; CDR2 reads FYNNEI. The CDR3 covers 16 residues. The ends were cut back, 7 bases at V and 1 base at J, with 17 bases in the middle. The DNA for the CDR3 is TGTGCCAGCATCATAGAAGCGGGCAGTTCCTACAATGAGCAGTTCTTC. This translates into CASIIEAGSSYNEQFF.

This clone was picked up a small number of times. V is TRBV5-1 and J is TRBJ2-3; D possibly corresponds to TRBD1 (6 bases). The CDR3 is made up of 16 amino acids. The V gene lost 5 bases and the J gene lost 4 bases, with 20 bases spanning the gap. Germline V gene data show CDR1 as SGHRS and CDR2 as YFSETQ. The CDR3 nucleotides read TGCGCCAGCAGGGTTGCCGGGACACTGGACGCAGATACGCAGTATTTT. It codes for CASRVAGTLDADTQYF.

This clone has just a few counts. This chain connects TRBV30 to TRBJ2-5; D uncertain. The CDR3 totals 12 residues. V lost 1 base and J 2 bases, leaving 5 bases between the germline ends. From germline, CDR1 is GTSNPN and CDR2 SVGIG (reference sequence). CDR3 residues: CAWSASQETQYF. CDR3 nucleotides: TGTGCCTGGAGTGCTAGTCAAGAGACCCAGTACTTC. The full variable domain, its missing parts supplied by reference TRBV30 and TRBJ2-5, is SQTIHQWPATLVQPVGSPLSLECTVEGTSNPNLYWYRQAAGRGLQLLFYSVGIGQISSEVPQNLSASRPQDRQFILSSKKLLLSDSGFYLCAWSASQETQYFGPGTRLLVL.

The J gene is TRBJ2-4, the V gene TRBV6-1; D remains ambiguous. The germline V and J ends were trimmed by 0 bases and 7 bases, with 7 bases remaining between them. Per the germline V gene, CDR1 is MNHNS and CDR2 is SASEGT. The CDR3 loop spans 13 amino acids. The CDR3 coding sequence is TGTGCCAGCAGTGAAGCGGGCCGCAACATTCAGTACTTC. This codes for CASSEAGRNIQYF.